This TCR beta chain is drawn from a study of blood T cell repertoires in COVID-19. Across the whole study: Acute and convalescent COVID-19 samples came from the United States, Italy and Spain.

In the authors' methods: How many nucleated cells were present was estimated from reference gene primer amplification. The table came from immunoSEQ multiplex PCR; TCRdb's copy has only in-frame clones and leaves some out. V, J and clone size were drawn from that table, and D and trimming were deduced from the DNA. The data hold 61,000 or so clones, with about 91% observed a single time. The CDR3 is 15 amino acids. Germline V gives CDR1 LNHDA, CDR2 SQIVND (reference sequence). With V trimmed by 3 bases and J by 4 bases, 5 bases remained unmatched. The chain employs TRBV19 and TRBJ1-3; the match to TRBD1 covers 8 bases. What was sequenced was peripheral blood. The TCR originated in a woman aged 80 or over with active COVID-19. The CDR3 loop reads CASSIRWTGGNTIYF. The CDR3 DNA sequence: TGTGCCAGTAGTATCCGATGGACAGGGGGAAACACCATATATTTT.